These 23 T cell receptor beta chains originate from one sample sequenced in a study of chronic HIV infection and antiretroviral therapy. TCRdb called the 5' RACE reads again in MiXCR, with one record for every CDR3 protein. The sample has fewer than 40,000 distinct CDR3 sequences, under 9.5% seen once. The sequenced material came from peripheral blood. The source is an adult who had HIV and had not received antiretroviral therapy, or was an uninfected healthy control (not recorded which).

This clonotype has a handful of counts. The chain couples TRBV3-1 to TRBJ1-1; 9 nucleotides agree with TRBD1. CDR1 LGHDT and CDR2 YNNKEL come from the germline V gene (reference sequence). V lost 3 bases to trimming and J lost 9 bases; unmatched junction nucleotides: 8. The CDR3 length is 14 residues. The CDR3 DNA is TGTGCCAGCAGCCAGGACAGGGGAGCCACAAAAGCTTTCTTT. Translated: CASSQDRGATKAFF.

This clonotype was detected many times. V usage is TRBV4-1 and J usage is TRBJ1-2; 7 positions agree with TRBD1. From germline, CDR1 is MGHRA and CDR2 YSYEKL. With V trimmed by 3 bases and J by 2 bases, 6 bases remained unmatched. This CDR3 is built from 15 residues. The DNA of the CDR3 is TGCGCCAGCAGCCAGGGCAGGGGGGGCAACTATGGCTACACCTTC. Translating gives CASSQGRGGNYGYTF.

A word on this clonotype: A much bigger clone sits one base away, suggesting this may be a read error. The rearrangement joins TRBV29-1 to TRBJ2-5; 12 positions agree with TRBD2. V gave up 4 bases and J gave up 5 bases; unmatched junction bases: 5. The CDR3 loop spans 14 amino acids. CDR1 is SQVTM, CDR2 ANQGSEA, per germline. The CDR3: CSVATSGRCETQYF. The CDR3 DNA is TGCAGCGTTGCGACTAGCGGGAGATGCGAGACCCAGTACTTC.

Ten or more counts support this clonotype. The J gene is TRBJ1-4, the V gene TRBV11-2, with 7 bases matching TRBD1. Germline V gene sequence: CDR1 SGHAT, CDR2 FQNNGV. J lost 4 bases, V lost 3 bases, and 5 bases had no gene match. This CDR3 region has 15 residues. DNA of the CDR3: TGTGCCAGCAGCTTCGAAGGGACAGTTAATGAAAAACTGTTTTTT. Its translation: CASSFEGTVNEKLFF.

The chain employs TRBV2 and TRBJ1-2; D is perhaps TRBD1 (5 bases). The CDR3 sequence is 13 residues long. Between the trimmed V and J ends, which lost 6 bases and 3 bases, there was a span of 11 bases. In germline, CDR1 is SNHLY, CDR2 FYNNEI. The DNA for the CDR3 is TGTGCCAGCAGGATCGACAGTTACTATGGCTACACCTTC. Translation: CASRIDSYYGYTF. Using reference TRBV2 and TRBJ1-2 for the parts outside the CDR3, the full variable domain is EPEVTQTPSHQVTQMGQEVILRCVPISNHLYFYWYRQILGQKVEFLVSFYNNEISEKSEIFDDQFSVERPDGSNFTLKIRSTKLEDSAMYFCASRIDSYYGYTFGSGTRLTVV.

This clonotype was counted many times. The chain links TRBV12-3 or TRBV12-4 to TRBJ2-5, with D possibly being TRBD2 (5 bases). CDR3 length equals 14 residues. V lost 5 bases to trimming and J lost 4 bases, with 14 bases between them. CDR3 sequence reads: CASSPRLHTETQYF. CDR3 bases: TGTGCCAGCAGTCCCCGACTACATACAGAGACCCAGTACTTC.

In DNA, the CDR3 is TGCGCCAGCAGCCCTAGGCAGGGGTACAATGAGCAGTTCTTC. Translated, it gives CASSPRQGYNEQFF. The chain employs TRBV4-3 and TRBJ2-1; perhaps TRBD1 as D (6 bases). Trimming cost V 4 bases and J 4 bases, with 11 bases left between them. CDR3 length: 14 amino acids. CDR1 is LGHNA and CDR2 is YSLEER in the germline V gene.

This clonotype was detected many times. The chain recombines TRBV29-1 with TRBJ2-1; 8 bases match TRBD1. Germline trimming cut 7 bases from V and 9 bases from J; bases unmatched to any gene: 8. CDR1 and CDR2 (germline): SQVTM, ANQGSEA. The CDR3 length is 12 residues. Here the CDR3 reads CSATGQGAEQFF. CDR3 nucleotide sequence: TGCAGCGCCACTGGGCAGGGGGCTGAGCAGTTCTTC.

This clonotype has a count of ten or more. This chain uses TRBV7-2 with TRBJ1-4; D not certain. This CDR3 is built from 14 residues. V was cut by 4 bases and J by 0 bases, with 6 bases left in between. Germline V gene data show CDR1 as SGHTA and CDR2 as FQGNSA. CDR3 protein: CASSYTTTNEKLFF. As DNA, the CDR3 is TGTGCCAGCAGCTACACCACAACTAATGAAAAACTGTTTTTT.

This clonotype was seen at least ten times. V gene TRBV4-2 combines with J gene TRBJ1-5; 8 bases are a match to TRBD1. V shed 1 base and J 6 bases; nucleotides not matched to a gene: 5. This CDR3 has 15 amino acids. Per germline, CDR1 LGHNA and CDR2 YNFKEQ. In nucleotides, the CDR3 is TGTGCCAGCAGCCAAGCCGGACAGGGAGGTCAGCCCCAGCATTTT. Translated, it gives CASSQAGQGGQPQHF.

This clonotype was seen a few times. This chain connects TRBV3-1 to TRBJ1-1; D ambiguous. This CDR3 contains 13 residues. Trimming stripped 5 bases from V and 3 bases from J, with 10 bases between. Germline V lookup: CDR1 LGHDT, CDR2 YNNKEL (reference sequence). DNA of the CDR3: TGTGCCAGCAGCTTCGCGGTCTACACTGAAGCTTTCTTT. This encodes CASSFAVYTEAFF.

This clonotype was counted many times. The genes are TRBV4-2 and TRBJ2-4, with D unresolved. The CDR3 extends over 18 amino acids. The V gene lost 4 bases and the J gene lost 1 base, with 20 bases spanning the gap. The V gene's germline CDR1 is LGHNA and CDR2 YNFKEQ. CDR3 nucleotides: TGTGCCAGCAGCCCCAGCCAGGCTACAAATATCGCCAAAAACATTCAGTACTTC. It is translated as CASSPSQATNIAKNIQYF.

This clonotype has a handful of counts. V usage is TRBV4-3 and J usage is TRBJ2-7; TRBD1 agrees at 7 bases. V shed 3 bases, J shed 5 bases, and the junction held 4 bases outside the gene matches. Germline V gives CDR1 LGHNA, CDR2 YSLEER. This CDR3 region has 13 residues. The CDR3 loop is CASSQTGYDEQYF. Here the CDR3 DNA reads TGCGCCAGCAGCCAGACAGGGTACGACGAGCAGTACTTC.

The chain has TRBV2 and TRBJ2-3, with 10 positions matching TRBD2. Germline V gene lookup returns CDR1 SNHLY and CDR2 FYNNEI. With V trimmed by 5 bases and J by 6 bases, 8 bases remained unmatched. This CDR3 comprises 15 residues. CDR3 loop: CASSRTSGERDTQYF. The CDR3 nucleotides read TGTGCCAGCAGTAGGACTAGCGGAGAGAGGGATACGCAGTATTTT.

This clonotype was observed a few times. The chain has TRBV20-1 and TRBJ2-5; D is perhaps TRBD2 (6 bases). CDR1 is DFQATT, CDR2 SNEGSKA, per germline (reference sequence). V was clipped by 4 bases and J by 5 bases, with 8 bases between them. This CDR3 comprises 11 residues. This CDR3 is CSATGVETQYF. DNA of the CDR3: TGCAGTGCTACGGGGGTTGAGACCCAGTACTTC.

This clonotype was found many times. The chain employs TRBV29-1 and TRBJ2-3; D possibly corresponds to TRBD2 (6 bases). V lost 6 bases, J lost 2 bases, and 9 bases lay in between. The CDR3 has 12 residues. Germline lookup yields CDR1 SQVTM and CDR2 ANQGSEA. The CDR3 bases are TGCAGCGTCGCTAGCGACACAGATACGCAGTATTTT. Its translation is CSVASDTDTQYF.

This clonotype has just a few counts. The chain employs TRBV6-2 or TRBV6-3 and TRBJ1-6; D gene uncertain. CDR1 and CDR2 from the germline V gene are MNHEY and SVGEGT. The CDR3 sequence is 12 residues long. V was cut by 5 bases and J by 10 bases, with 9 bases left in between. CDR3 DNA: TGTGCCAGCAGTAACCCGGTCTCACCCCTCCACTTT. Residues: CASSNPVSPLHF.

The chain uses TRBV19 and TRBJ1-5, with D possibly TRBD1 on 6 matching bases. CDR1 and CDR2 from the germline V gene are LNHDA and SQIVND (reference sequence). Trimming took 7 bases from V and 7 from J, leaving 17 bases between them. The CDR3 is 14 residues long. The CDR3 reads CASTPGRGHQPQHF. The DNA of the CDR3 is TGTGCCAGTACCCCAGGACGGGGGCACCAGCCCCAGCATTTT.

The rearrangement links TRBV29-1 to TRBJ2-1, with D perhaps assigned TRBD1 or TRBD2 (7 bases each). CDR1 is SQVTM and CDR2 is ANQGSEA in the germline V gene. V shed 3 bases and J shed 9 bases, with 12 bases lying between them. The CDR3 is made up of 12 amino acids. For the CDR3, the DNA is TGCAGCGTTGAGGGCAGGGGGGGTGAGCAGTTCTTC. It specifies CSVEGRGGEQFF.

The chain uses TRBV30 and TRBJ2-1, with D uncertain. Germline V gives CDR1 GTSNPN, CDR2 SVGIG (reference sequence). The CDR3 length is 11 residues. Trimming pared 2 bases from V and 5 bases from J, leaving 4 bases between. In nucleotides, the CDR3 is TGTGCCTGGAGTTCCAACAATGAGCAGTTCTTC. It translates to CAWSSNNEQFF. Full variable domain (rest looked up from reference TRBV30 and TRBJ2-1): SQTIHQWPATLVQPVGSPLSLECTVEGTSNPNLYWYRQAAGRGLQLLFYSVGIGQISSEVPQNLSASRPQDRQFILSSKKLLLSDSGFYLCAWSSNNEQFFGPGTRLTVL.

The chain couples TRBV7-3 to TRBJ1-2; 9 bases fit TRBD1. V lost 4 bases to trimming and J lost 8 bases; unmatched junction nucleotides: 5. There are 13 residues in the CDR3. Germline CDR1 reads SGHTA; CDR2 reads FQGTGA. The DNA for the CDR3 is TGTGCCAGCAGCTCCGGACAGGGGATGGGCTACACCTTC. Translating gives CASSSGQGMGYTF.

V gene TRBV7-2 combines with J gene TRBJ1-5; D gene unclear. The CDR3 runs 13 residues. V lost 1 base to trimming and J lost 5 bases, with 6 bases between them. Germline V gene sequence: CDR1 SGHTA, CDR2 FQGNSA. The CDR3 protein is CASSLGLDQPQHF. The CDR3 DNA reads as TGTGCCAGCAGCTTAGGCCTTGATCAGCCCCAGCATTTT.

The sample holds many counts of this clonotype. The chain employs TRBV6-5 and TRBJ2-7, with D perhaps being TRBD1 or TRBD2 (6 bases each). Trimming cost V 7 bases and J 3 bases, with 13 bases left between them. This CDR3 spans 13 amino acids. Germline V gene sequence: CDR1 MNHEY, CDR2 SVGAGI. The CDR3 here is CASMEGGHYEQYF. CDR3 sequence (DNA): TGTGCCAGCATGGAGGGGGGCCACTACGAGCAGTACTTC.